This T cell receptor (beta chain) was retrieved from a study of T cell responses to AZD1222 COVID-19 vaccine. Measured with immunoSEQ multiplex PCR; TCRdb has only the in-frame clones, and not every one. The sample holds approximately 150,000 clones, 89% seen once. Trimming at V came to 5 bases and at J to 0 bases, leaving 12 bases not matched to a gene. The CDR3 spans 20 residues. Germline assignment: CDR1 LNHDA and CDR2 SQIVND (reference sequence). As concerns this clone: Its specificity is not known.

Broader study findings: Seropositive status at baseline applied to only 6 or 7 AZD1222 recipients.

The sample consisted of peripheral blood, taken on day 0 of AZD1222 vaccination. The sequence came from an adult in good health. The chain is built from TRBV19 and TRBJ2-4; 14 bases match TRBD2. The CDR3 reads CASSSRLAGGRGVAKNIQYF. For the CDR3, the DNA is TGTGCCAGTAGTTCTCGACTAGCGGGAGGGCGGGGTGTAGCCAAAAACATTCAGTACTTC.